This T cell receptor beta chain appears in the sequencing data of a study of ipilimumab plus nivolumab after autologous stem cell transplantation. Study summary: A median of roughly eight nivolumab and 5 ipilimumab doses were given.

The germline CDR1 and CDR2 sequences are MNHEY and SVGAGI. The CDR3 length is 16 residues. V was clipped by 0 bases and J by 3 bases, with 14 bases between them. Data came from immunoSEQ multiplex PCR; TCRdb stores just in-frame clones and leaves some out. The profile shows 9,000 to 15,000 clones, around 75% of them singletons. This clonotype originated in a male donor with multiple myeloma. The sequencing here drew on PBMCs, taken in a trial of ipilimumab plus nivolumab as post-transplant consolidation. The chain links TRBV6-5 to TRBJ1-2, with D unresolved. CDR3 in amino acids: CASSYSWFGVDYGYTF. CDR3 sequence (DNA): TGTGCCAGCAGTTACTCCTGGTTCGGGGTGGACTATGGCTACACCTTC.